This note documents a single TCR beta chain sequence. Its target is not known. The junction had 4 bases not matched to a gene; V was cut back by 6 bases and J by 0 bases. CDR1 and CDR2 (germline): LNHDA, SQIVND (reference sequence). The CDR3 length is 16 residues. This sample is drawn from a study of cytomegalovirus exposure and HLA in healthy donors. Regarding the study as a whole: Generally TCR sequences proved uncommon, though certain public TCRs appeared in numerous donors. The authors later linked a missense DCLRE1C variant to TCR beta V- and J-gene trimming.

PCR involved 60 Vbeta and 13 Jbeta primers. Data came from immunoSEQ multiplex PCR; TCRdb stores just in-frame clones and leaves some out. The sample holds some 130,000 clones, less than 80% seen once. The TCR comes from a female donor in good health and CMV-seropositive. Source material: PBMCs. The chain couples TRBV19 to TRBJ2-1, with 11 nucleotides matching TRBD2. In nucleotides, the CDR3 is TGTGCCAGTAGGGGACTAGCGGACCGCTCCTACAATGAGCAGTTCTTC. Translating it yields CASRGLADRSYNEQFF.